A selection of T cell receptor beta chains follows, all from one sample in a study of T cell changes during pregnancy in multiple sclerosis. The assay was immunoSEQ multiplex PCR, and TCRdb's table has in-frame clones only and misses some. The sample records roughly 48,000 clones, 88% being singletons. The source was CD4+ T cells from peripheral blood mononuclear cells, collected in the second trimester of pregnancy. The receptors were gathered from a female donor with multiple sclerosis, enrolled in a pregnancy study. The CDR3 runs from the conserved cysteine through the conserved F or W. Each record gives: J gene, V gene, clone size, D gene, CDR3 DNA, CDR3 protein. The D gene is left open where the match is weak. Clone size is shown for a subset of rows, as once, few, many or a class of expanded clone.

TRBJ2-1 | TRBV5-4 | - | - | TGTGCCAGCAGCTTCAGCTACAATGAGCAGTTCTTC | CASSFSYNEQFF
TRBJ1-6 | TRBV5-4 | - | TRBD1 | TGTGCCAGCGGCGCAAGGACAGGGGGCTTTAATTCACCCCTCCACTTT | CASGARTGGFNSPLHF
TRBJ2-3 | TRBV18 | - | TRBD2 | TGTGCCAGCTCACCGGGGACTAGCGGCACAGATACGCAGTATTTT | CASSPGTSGTDTQYF
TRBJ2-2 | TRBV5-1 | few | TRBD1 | TGCGCCAGCAGCCCGAGACAGGGTTGGGGCACCGGGGAGCTGTTTTTT | CASSPRQGWGTGELFF
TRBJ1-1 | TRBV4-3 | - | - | TGCGCCAGCAGCCGAGACAGAAACACTGAAGCTTTCTTT | CASSRDRNTEAFF
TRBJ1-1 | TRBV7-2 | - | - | TGTGCCAGCAGCTCTAGGCCCTTAAGGCTTATGAACACTGAAGCTTTCTTT | CASSSRPLRLMNTEAFF
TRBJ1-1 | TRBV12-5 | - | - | TGTGCTAGTGGTTACACGACTGAAGCTTTCTTT | CASGYTTEAFF
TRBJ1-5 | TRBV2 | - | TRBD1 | TGTGCCAGCAGCGGCGCGACAGGGGGTGGCCAGCCCCAGCATTTT | CASSGATGGGQPQHF
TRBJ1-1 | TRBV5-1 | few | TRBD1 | TGCGCCAGCAGCTCCCAACAGGGGATAGGAGCTTTCTTT | CASSSQQGIGAFF
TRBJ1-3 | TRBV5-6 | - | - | TGTGCCAGCAGCTCCTGGGCAGGCCCATTTGGAAACACCATATATTTT | CASSSWAGPFGNTIYF
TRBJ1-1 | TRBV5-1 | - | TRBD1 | TGCGCCAGCAGCTCCAGGGCAGGGGGGATGAACACTGAAGCTTTCTTT | CASSSRAGGMNTEAFF
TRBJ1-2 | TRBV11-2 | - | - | TGTGCCAGCAGCCGCGAATGGGACACCTACACCTTC | CASSREWDTYTF
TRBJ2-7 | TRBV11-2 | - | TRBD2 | TGTGCCAGCAGCTGGACTAGCGGGAGGGCCTTCATTTCCTACGAGCAGTACTTC | CASSWTSGRAFISYEQYF
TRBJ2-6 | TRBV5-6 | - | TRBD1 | TGTGCCAGCAGCGCATGGGACAGGGGGCCCTCCTCTGGGGCCAACGTCCTGACTTTC | CASSAWDRGPSSGANVLTF
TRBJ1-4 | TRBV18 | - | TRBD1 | TGTGCCAGCTCACCCGGGACAGGCGCAACTAATGAAAAACTGTTTTTT | CASSPGTGATNEKLFF
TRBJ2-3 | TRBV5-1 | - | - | TGCGCCAGCAGCGTTACAGAGATACAGAGCACAGATACGCAGTATTTT | CASSVTEIQSTDTQYF
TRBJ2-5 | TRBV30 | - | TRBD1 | TGTGCCTGGAGTACCGGGACAGGGGTCGGGGAGACCCAGTACTTC | CAWSTGTGVGETQYF
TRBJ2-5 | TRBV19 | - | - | TGTGCCAGTAGTCTAGCTACCGGATCAGGGACCCAGTACTTC | CASSLATGSGTQYF
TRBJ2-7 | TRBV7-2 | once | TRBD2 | TGTGCCAGCAGCCCCCGACTAGCGGCTAACGGGGAGTACTTC | CASSPRLAANGEYF
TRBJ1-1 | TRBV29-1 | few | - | TGCAGCGGGTGGGCCCCAAACACTGAAGCTTTCTTT | CSGWAPNTEAFF
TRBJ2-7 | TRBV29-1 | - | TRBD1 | TGCAGCGTTGGACAGGGTAAGAGGTCCGAGCAGTACTTC | CSVGQGKRSEQYF
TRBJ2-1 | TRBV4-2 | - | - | TGTGCCAGCAGCCAAACTGCGGGGAGCTCCTACAATGAGCAGTTCTTC | CASSQTAGSSYNEQFF
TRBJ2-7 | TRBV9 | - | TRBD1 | TGTGCCAGCAGCGCGGGACAGGGTAAAACCTACGAGCAGTACTTC | CASSAGQGKTYEQYF
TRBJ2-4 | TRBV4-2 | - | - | TGTGCCAGCAGCCCTGGGAGCATTCAGTACTTC | CASSPGSIQYF
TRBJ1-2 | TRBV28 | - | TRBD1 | TGTGCCAGCAGTCTTCTCCGAGACAGGGCCCACGCCGGCTATGGCTACACCTTC | CASSLLRDRAHAGYGYTF
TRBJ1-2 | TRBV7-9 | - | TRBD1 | TGTGCCAGCAGTTCCGCCGCGGGACAGAACTATGGCTACACCTTC | CASSSAAGQNYGYTF
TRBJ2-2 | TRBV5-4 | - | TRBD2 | TGTGCCAGCAGCGCGTCGGGGACTAGCGGGAGGCACACCGGGGAGCTGTTTTTT | CASSASGTSGRHTGELFF
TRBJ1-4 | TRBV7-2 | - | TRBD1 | TGTGCCAGCAGCTTAGGGACAGGGGGACTTGAAAAACTGTTTTTT | CASSLGTGGLEKLFF
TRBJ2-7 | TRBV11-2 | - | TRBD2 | TGTGCCAGCAGCCGACAGGAGGGACTAGCGACCAAAAGCTCCTACGAGCAGTACTTC | CASSRQEGLATKSSYEQYF
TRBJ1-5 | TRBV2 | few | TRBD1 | TGTGCCAGCATCCGGGACAGGGGGAGGGAGCCCCAGCATTTT | CASIRDRGREPQHF
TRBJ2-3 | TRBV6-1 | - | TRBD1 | TGTGCCAGCAGTGAAGCGGGACAGGGGCCAGATACGCAGTATTTT | CASSEAGQGPDTQYF
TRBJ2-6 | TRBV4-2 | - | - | TGTGCCAGCAGCCAAGCAAGGGGTCCGAACGAGTTTGGGGCCAACGTCCTGACTTTC | CASSQARGPNEFGANVLTF
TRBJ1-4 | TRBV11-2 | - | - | TGTGCCAGCAGCTTAGTTGGGGGGGTAGGCGAAAAACTGTTTTTT | CASSLVGGVGEKLFF
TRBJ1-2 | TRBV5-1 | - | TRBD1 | TGCGCCAGCAGCCTGACAGGGTCTTCCAGTTCTGGCTACACCTTC | CASSLTGSSSSGYTF
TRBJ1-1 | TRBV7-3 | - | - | TGTGCCAGCAGCCTTACAGACGACGCCGAAGCTTTCTTT | CASSLTDDAEAFF
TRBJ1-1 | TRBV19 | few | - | TGTGCCAGTAGTATCCGTAGGGAGGGGACTGAAGCTTTCTTT | CASSIRREGTEAFF
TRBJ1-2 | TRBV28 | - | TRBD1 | TGTGCCAGCAGTCCTTCCGACAGGGGGCCTAACTATGGCTACACCTTC | CASSPSDRGPNYGYTF
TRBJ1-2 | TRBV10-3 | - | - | TGTGCCATCAGTGGACACAGGGTGCCGAACTATGGCTACACCTTC | CAISGHRVPNYGYTF
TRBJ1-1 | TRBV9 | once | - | TGTGCCAGCAGCCCCCGCCTAGGGGTGCCGATGAACACTGAAGCTTTCTTT | CASSPRLGVPMNTEAFF
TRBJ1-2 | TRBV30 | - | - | TGTGCCTGGTACGGCGCGTGGAGGGGCTACACCTTC | CAWYGAWRGYTF
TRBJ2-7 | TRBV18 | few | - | TGTGCCAGCTCGGGCGGAGGGAACTACGAGCAGTACTTC | CASSGGGNYEQYF